This TCR beta chain was identified during a study of cytomegalovirus exposure and HLA in healthy donors. V gave up 7 bases and J gave up 4 bases, with 8 bases separating them. Germline-derived CDR1 and CDR2 are MDHEN and SYDVKM. This CDR3 has 11 amino acids. TCRdb's copy holds only in-frame clones and misses some; the assay was immunoSEQ multiplex PCR. The data contain over 45,000 clones, roughly nine tenths of them singletons. The sequencing sample was made of PBMCs. This chain uses TRBV28 with TRBJ2-7; D gene unclear. This sequence originates from a man between 18 and 29 years old in good health and CMV-seronegative. This chain's CDR3 is CASTSRYEQYF. As DNA, the CDR3 is TGTGCCAGCACCTCCAGATACGAGCAGTACTTC.